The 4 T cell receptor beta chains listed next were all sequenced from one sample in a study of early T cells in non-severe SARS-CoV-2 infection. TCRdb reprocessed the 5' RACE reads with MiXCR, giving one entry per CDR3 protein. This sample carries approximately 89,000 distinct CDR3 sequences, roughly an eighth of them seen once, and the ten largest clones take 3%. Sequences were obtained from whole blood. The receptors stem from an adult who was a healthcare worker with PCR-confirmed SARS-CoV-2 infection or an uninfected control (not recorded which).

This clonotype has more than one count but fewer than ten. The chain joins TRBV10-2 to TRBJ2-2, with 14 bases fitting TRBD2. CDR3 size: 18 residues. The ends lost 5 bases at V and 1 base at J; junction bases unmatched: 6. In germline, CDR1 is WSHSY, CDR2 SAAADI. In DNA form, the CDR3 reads TGCGCCAGCAGTCAACCGGGACTAGCGGGAGTGAACACCGGGGAGCTGTTTTTT. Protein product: CASSQPGLAGVNTGELFF.

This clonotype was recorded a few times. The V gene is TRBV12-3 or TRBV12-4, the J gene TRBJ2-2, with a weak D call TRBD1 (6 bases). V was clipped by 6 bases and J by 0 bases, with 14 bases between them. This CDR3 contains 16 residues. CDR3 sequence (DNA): TGTGCCAGCAGCCCGGACAGATTTTCGAACACCGGGGAGCTGTTTTTT. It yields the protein CASSPDRFSNTGELFF.

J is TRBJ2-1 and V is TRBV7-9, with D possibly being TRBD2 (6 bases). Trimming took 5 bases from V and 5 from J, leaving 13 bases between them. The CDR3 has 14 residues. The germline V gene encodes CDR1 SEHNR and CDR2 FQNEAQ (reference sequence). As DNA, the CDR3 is TGTGCCAGCAGCCTGGAGGGGCTCCACAATGAGCAGTTCTTC. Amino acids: CASSLEGLHNEQFF.

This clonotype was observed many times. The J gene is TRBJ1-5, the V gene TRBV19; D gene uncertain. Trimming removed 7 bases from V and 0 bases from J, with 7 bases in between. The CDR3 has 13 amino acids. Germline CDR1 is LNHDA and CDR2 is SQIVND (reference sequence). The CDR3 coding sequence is TGTGCCAGTAAACAATATAGCAATCAGCCCCAGCATTTT. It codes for CASKQYSNQPQHF. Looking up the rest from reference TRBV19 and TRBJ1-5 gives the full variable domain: DGGITQSPKYLFRKEGQNVTLSCEQNLNHDAMYWYRQDPGQGLRLIYYSQIVNDFQKGDIAEGYSVSREKKESFPLTVTSAQKNPTAFYLCASKQYSNQPQHFGDGTRLSIL.